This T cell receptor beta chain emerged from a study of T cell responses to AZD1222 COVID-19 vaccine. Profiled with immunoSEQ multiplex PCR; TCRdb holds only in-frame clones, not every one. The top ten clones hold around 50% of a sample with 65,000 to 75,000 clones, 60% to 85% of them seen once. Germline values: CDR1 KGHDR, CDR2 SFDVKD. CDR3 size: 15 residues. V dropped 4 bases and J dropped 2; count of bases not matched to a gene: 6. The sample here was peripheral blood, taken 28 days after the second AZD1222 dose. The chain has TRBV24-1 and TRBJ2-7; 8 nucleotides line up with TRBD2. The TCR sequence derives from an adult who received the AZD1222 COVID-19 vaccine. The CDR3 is CATSDPTSGTYEQYF. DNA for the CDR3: TGTGCCACCAGTGACCCAACTAGCGGAACCTACGAGCAGTACTTC.